The rows below give T cell receptor beta chains drawn from one sample of a study of cytomegalovirus exposure and HLA in healthy donors. Sequencing used immunoSEQ multiplex PCR; TCRdb keeps in-frame clones, though not all of them. The sample totals roughly 120,000 clones; its top ten clones hold around 2.9%. Sequences were obtained from PBMCs. These receptors all stem from a man aged 25 to 40 in good health and CMV-seronegative. The CDR3 runs from the conserved cysteine through the conserved F or W. The order of the fields is D gene, V gene, J gene, CDR3 protein, CDR3 DNA. The D gene is left open where the match is weak.

d_gene: TRBD1
v_gene: TRBV10-3
j_gene: TRBJ2-5
CDR3aa: CAISEEGAYQETQYF
CDR3nt: TGTGCCATCAGTGAGGAGGGGGCGTACCAAGAGACCCAGTACTTC

d_gene: NA
v_gene: TRBV5-6
j_gene: TRBJ2-7
CDR3aa: CASSLVASPLEQYF
CDR3nt: TGTGCCAGCAGCTTGGTGGCTAGCCCGCTCGAGCAGTACTTC

d_gene: NA
v_gene: TRBV6-1
j_gene: TRBJ2-2
CDR3aa: CASTVERTGELFF
CDR3nt: TGTGCCAGCACGGTAGAGCGGACCGGGGAGCTGTTTTTT

d_gene: NA
v_gene: TRBV7-7
j_gene: TRBJ2-5
CDR3aa: CASSTTGSGTQYF
CDR3nt: TGTGCCAGCAGCACGACAGGATCTGGGACCCAGTACTTC

d_gene: TRBD1
v_gene: TRBV29-1
j_gene: TRBJ1-4
CDR3aa: CSATGGRRPEKLFF
CDR3nt: TGCAGCGCAACAGGGGGGAGACGCCCGGAAAAACTGTTTTTT

d_gene: TRBD1
v_gene: TRBV28
j_gene: TRBJ1-5
CDR3aa: CASRQDREQPQHF
CDR3nt: TGTGCCAGCAGGCAAGACAGGGAGCAGCCCCAGCATTTT

d_gene: TRBD1
v_gene: TRBV4-1
j_gene: TRBJ2-3
CDR3aa: CASSRRTGLNSDSTDTQYF
CDR3nt: TGCGCCAGCAGCCGAAGGACAGGGCTCAACTCCGATAGCACAGATACGCAGTATTTT

d_gene: NA
v_gene: TRBV6-6
j_gene: TRBJ1-1
CDR3aa: CASSWTGGPTEAFF
CDR3nt: TGTGCCAGCAGTTGGACCGGAGGGCCAACTGAAGCTTTCTTT

d_gene: NA
v_gene: TRBV10-1
j_gene: TRBJ1-6
CDR3aa: CASSVTGNSPLHF
CDR3nt: TGCGCCAGCAGTGTTACAGGGAATTCACCCCTCCACTTT

d_gene: TRBD1
v_gene: TRBV2
j_gene: TRBJ2-3
CDR3aa: CASREVGGLGDTQYF
CDR3nt: TGTGCCAGCAGAGAGGTAGGGGGCCTCGGGGATACGCAGTATTTT

d_gene: TRBD2
v_gene: TRBV7-2
j_gene: TRBJ2-1
CDR3aa: CASSLGGGRRGNEQFF
CDR3nt: TGTGCCAGCAGCTTAGGGGGCGGGAGGAGGGGCAATGAGCAGTTCTTC

d_gene: TRBD1
v_gene: TRBV28
j_gene: TRBJ1-3
CDR3aa: CASSDYGTGDGNTIYF
CDR3nt: TGTGCCAGCAGCGATTACGGGACAGGGGATGGAAACACCATATATTTT

d_gene: NA
v_gene: TRBV4-1
j_gene: TRBJ2-7
CDR3aa: CASSPLGSSYEQYF
CDR3nt: TGCGCCAGCAGCCCCCTCGGTAGCTCCTACGAGCAGTACTTC

d_gene: NA
v_gene: TRBV20-1
j_gene: TRBJ1-2
CDR3aa: CSAIAGNGYTF
CDR3nt: TGCAGTGCTATTGCGGGAAATGGCTACACCTTC

d_gene: TRBD1
v_gene: TRBV27
j_gene: TRBJ1-1
CDR3aa: CASTPGDRRPDGTEAFF
CDR3nt: TGTGCCAGCACCCCGGGGGACAGGAGGCCCGACGGCACTGAAGCTTTCTTT

d_gene: TRBD2
v_gene: TRBV11-2
j_gene: TRBJ2-7
CDR3aa: CASSLLLASDYYEQYF
CDR3nt: TGTGCCAGCAGCTTACTACTAGCGAGCGACTACTACGAGCAGTACTTC

d_gene: NA
v_gene: TRBV18
j_gene: TRBJ1-5
CDR3aa: CASSPNSGGQPQHF
CDR3nt: TGTGCCAGCTCACCGAATTCGGGAGGCCAGCCCCAGCATTTT

d_gene: NA
v_gene: TRBV6-5
j_gene: TRBJ1-1
CDR3aa: CASSPAGRLEAFF
CDR3nt: TGTGCCAGCAGTCCCGCGGGCCGGCTTGAAGCTTTCTTT

d_gene: TRBD2
v_gene: TRBV28
j_gene: TRBJ2-7
CDR3aa: CASSLPGGGEQYF
CDR3nt: TGTGCCAGCAGTTTACCGGGAGGTGGGGAGCAGTACTTC

d_gene: TRBD1
v_gene: TRBV2
j_gene: TRBJ2-2
CDR3aa: CASIPRARGSTGELFF
CDR3nt: TGTGCCAGCATTCCCAGGGCCAGGGGGAGCACCGGGGAGCTGTTTTTT

d_gene: TRBD1
v_gene: TRBV2
j_gene: TRBJ2-1
CDR3aa: CARDRVMGDSYNEQFF
CDR3nt: TGTGCCAGGGACAGGGTAATGGGGGACTCCTACAATGAGCAGTTCTTC

d_gene: TRBD1
v_gene: TRBV2
j_gene: TRBJ2-2
CDR3aa: CAIRTGATGELFF
CDR3nt: TGTGCCATAAGGACAGGGGCGACCGGGGAGCTGTTTTTT

d_gene: TRBD2
v_gene: TRBV7-9
j_gene: TRBJ2-7
CDR3aa: CASSSLGGRREQYF
CDR3nt: TGTGCCAGCAGCTCCCTCGGGGGGAGGAGGGAGCAGTACTTC

d_gene: NA
v_gene: TRBV2
j_gene: TRBJ2-7
CDR3aa: CASRTSGVAYEQYF
CDR3nt: TGTGCCAGCCGCACCTCAGGGGTGGCCTACGAGCAGTACTTC

d_gene: TRBD1
v_gene: TRBV2
j_gene: TRBJ2-5
CDR3aa: CASSGSGTGGDLETQYF
CDR3nt: TGTGCCAGCAGTGGGTCCGGGACAGGGGGCGATCTGGAGACCCAGTACTTC

d_gene: NA
v_gene: TRBV6-6
j_gene: TRBJ2-1
CDR3aa: CASSGSGLRSYNEQFF
CDR3nt: TGTGCCAGCAGTGGATCAGGGTTGCGCTCCTACAATGAGCAGTTCTTC

d_gene: TRBD2
v_gene: TRBV7-3
j_gene: TRBJ2-7
CDR3aa: CASSLHAGGGEQYF
CDR3nt: TGTGCCAGCAGCTTACACGCGGGAGGGGGCGAGCAGTACTTC

d_gene: NA
v_gene: TRBV27
j_gene: TRBJ2-6
CDR3aa: CASSSSAKGANVLTF
CDR3nt: TGTGCCAGCAGTTCCTCAGCGAAGGGGGCCAACGTCCTGACTTTC

d_gene: TRBD2
v_gene: TRBV2
j_gene: TRBJ2-7
CDR3aa: CASREPGLADEQYF
CDR3nt: TGTGCCAGCAGAGAACCGGGACTAGCGGACGAGCAGTACTTC

d_gene: TRBD2
v_gene: TRBV5-1
j_gene: TRBJ2-2
CDR3aa: CASSSSPSGGVTGELFF
CDR3nt: TGCGCCAGCAGCTCTTCCCCTAGCGGAGGTGTTACCGGGGAGCTGTTTTTT

d_gene: TRBD1
v_gene: TRBV6-5
j_gene: TRBJ2-2
CDR3aa: CASSYSTGGPGELFF
CDR3nt: TGTGCCAGCAGTTACTCGACAGGGGGTCCCGGGGAGCTGTTTTTT

d_gene: NA
v_gene: TRBV7-9
j_gene: TRBJ1-1
CDR3aa: CASSFGRQGGTEAFF
CDR3nt: TGTGCCAGCAGCTTCGGCCGCCAGGGAGGGACTGAAGCTTTCTTT

d_gene: NA
v_gene: TRBV4-1
j_gene: TRBJ2-2
CDR3aa: CASRGLTGELFF
CDR3nt: TGCGCCAGCCGGGGGTTGACCGGGGAGCTGTTTTTT

d_gene: NA
v_gene: TRBV15
j_gene: TRBJ2-7
CDR3aa: CATSGQDYEQYF
CDR3nt: TGTGCCACCAGTGGGCAAGACTACGAGCAGTACTTC

d_gene: TRBD1
v_gene: TRBV11-2
j_gene: TRBJ2-7
CDR3aa: CASSHSGGDRNEQYF
CDR3nt: TGTGCCAGCAGCCATTCAGGGGGAGATCGGAACGAGCAGTACTTC

d_gene: NA
v_gene: TRBV18
j_gene: TRBJ2-5
CDR3aa: CASSPNTGETQYF
CDR3nt: TGTGCCAGCTCACCTAACACGGGGGAGACCCAGTACTTC

d_gene: NA
v_gene: TRBV7-2
j_gene: TRBJ1-1
CDR3aa: CASSSRAITEAFF
CDR3nt: TGTGCCAGCAGCTCGAGGGCCATCACTGAAGCTTTCTTT

d_gene: NA
v_gene: TRBV11-2
j_gene: TRBJ2-3
CDR3aa: CASSPDSLGTDTQYF
CDR3nt: TGTGCCAGCAGCCCCGACAGCCTCGGCACAGATACGCAGTATTTT

d_gene: TRBD1
v_gene: TRBV28
j_gene: TRBJ1-4
CDR3aa: CASSPQLLTGTGNEKLFF
CDR3nt: TGTGCCAGCAGTCCGCAGCTACTGACAGGGACAGGGAATGAAAAACTGTTTTTT

d_gene: TRBD1
v_gene: TRBV28
j_gene: TRBJ2-7
CDR3aa: CASSLGTGTRMISYEQYF
CDR3nt: TGTGCCAGCAGTTTGGGGACAGGGACCCGTATGATCTCCTACGAGCAGTACTTC

d_gene: NA
v_gene: TRBV18
j_gene: TRBJ2-3
CDR3aa: CAAGREHSTDTQYF
CDR3nt: TGTGCCGCGGGTCGGGAGCATAGCACAGATACGCAGTATTTT

d_gene: TRBD2
v_gene: TRBV7-8
j_gene: TRBJ2-3
CDR3aa: CASSLVAGSLAGGSDTQYF
CDR3nt: TGTGCCAGCAGCTTAGTGGCTGGGAGTCTAGCGGGAGGGTCGGATACGCAGTATTTT

d_gene: NA
v_gene: TRBV4-1
j_gene: TRBJ1-1
CDR3aa: CASSPKPPAGLLTEAFF
CDR3nt: TGCGCCAGCAGCCCTAAACCCCCCGCAGGACTTCTGACTGAAGCTTTCTTT

d_gene: NA
v_gene: TRBV7-2
j_gene: TRBJ2-7
CDR3aa: CASSSDSSPREQYF
CDR3nt: TGTGCCAGCAGCTCGGACTCCAGCCCGAGGGAGCAGTACTTC

d_gene: NA
v_gene: TRBV7-2
j_gene: TRBJ2-1
CDR3aa: CASSLLDGTYNEQFF
CDR3nt: TGTGCCAGCAGCCTCCTGGACGGGACTTACAATGAGCAGTTCTTC

d_gene: TRBD2
v_gene: TRBV7-6
j_gene: TRBJ2-7
CDR3aa: CASSKAGGVGEQYF
CDR3nt: TGTGCCAGCAGCAAAGCGGGGGGGGTCGGGGAGCAGTACTTC

d_gene: TRBD1
v_gene: TRBV2
j_gene: TRBJ2-7
CDR3aa: CASNGDRNSYEQYF
CDR3nt: TGTGCCAGCAATGGGGACAGGAACTCCTACGAGCAGTACTTC

d_gene: TRBD1
v_gene: TRBV6-5
j_gene: TRBJ1-1
CDR3aa: CASSRDRKYEAFF
CDR3nt: TGTGCCAGCAGCCGGGACAGAAAGTATGAAGCTTTCTTT

d_gene: NA
v_gene: TRBV12-5
j_gene: TRBJ1-1
CDR3aa: CASGWESTEAFF
CDR3nt: TGTGCTAGTGGTTGGGAGAGTACTGAAGCTTTCTTT

d_gene: NA
v_gene: TRBV13
j_gene: TRBJ2-7
CDR3aa: CASSRGLTSYEQYF
CDR3nt: TGTGCCAGCAGCCGAGGTCTGACCTCCTACGAGCAGTACTTC

d_gene: NA
v_gene: TRBV7-9
j_gene: TRBJ2-5
CDR3aa: CASSRQGGGHGETQYF
CDR3nt: TGTGCCAGCAGCCGCCAAGGGGGGGGGCACGGCGAGACCCAGTACTTC

d_gene: NA
v_gene: TRBV6-5
j_gene: TRBJ1-1
CDR3aa: CASRGGNTEAFF
CDR3nt: TGTGCCAGCAGGGGGGGGAACACTGAAGCTTTCTTT

d_gene: NA
v_gene: TRBV11-2
j_gene: TRBJ1-1
CDR3aa: CASSSSTRNTEAFF
CDR3nt: TGTGCCAGCAGCTCGTCGACAAGGAACACTGAAGCTTTCTTT

d_gene: NA
v_gene: TRBV9
j_gene: TRBJ1-1
CDR3aa: CASSVDSTGTEAFF
CDR3nt: TGTGCCAGCAGCGTAGACTCTACGGGGACAGAAGCTTTCTTT

d_gene: NA
v_gene: TRBV6-6
j_gene: TRBJ2-7
CDR3aa: CATEEGEAGEQYF
CDR3nt: TGTGCCACCGAGGAGGGAGAAGCGGGCGAGCAGTACTTC

d_gene: TRBD1
v_gene: TRBV5-4
j_gene: TRBJ2-1
CDR3aa: CASSSNQQGDEQFF
CDR3nt: TGTGCCAGCAGCTCCAACCAACAGGGGGATGAGCAGTTCTTC

d_gene: NA
v_gene: TRBV7-9
j_gene: TRBJ1-5
CDR3aa: CASSSSAGQPQHF
CDR3nt: TGTGCCAGCAGCTCTTCCGCCGGTCAGCCCCAGCATTTT